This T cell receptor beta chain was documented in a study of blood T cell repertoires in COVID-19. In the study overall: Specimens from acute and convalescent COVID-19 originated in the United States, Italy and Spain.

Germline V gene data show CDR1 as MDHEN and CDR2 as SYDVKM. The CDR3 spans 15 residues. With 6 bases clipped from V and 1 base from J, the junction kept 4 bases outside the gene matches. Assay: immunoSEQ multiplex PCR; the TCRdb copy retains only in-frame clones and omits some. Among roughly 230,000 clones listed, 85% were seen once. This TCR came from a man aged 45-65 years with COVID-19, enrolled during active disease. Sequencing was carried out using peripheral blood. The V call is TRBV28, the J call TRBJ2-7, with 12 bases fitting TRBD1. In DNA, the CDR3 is TGTGCCAGCAGCCGGGACAGGGGGCTTTCCTACGAGCAGTACTTC. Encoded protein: CASSRDRGLSYEQYF.